These 10 T cell receptor beta chains came from one sample sequenced in a study of kidney transplant recipient with SARS-CoV-2 infection. TCRdb re-analysed the reads in MiXCR, keeping a single row per CDR3 protein. The sample carries 200,000 to 300,000 distinct CDR3 sequences, around 26% recorded once. Sample: a blood sample, taken at baseline and on roughly day 120 from a kidney transplant recipient. These receptors came from a male patient between 25 and 39 years old who had COVID-19 and was a kidney transplant recipient. Some T cells could come from the graft donor.

Concerning this clonotype itself: Without the conserved terminal phenylalanine or tryptophan, this CDR3 likely stems from a read error. The chain combines TRBV10-1 with TRBJ1-2; D ambiguous. V dropped 5 bases and J dropped 4 bases, with 23 bases sitting between them. Germline V gene lookup returns CDR1 WNHNN and CDR2 SYGVQD (reference sequence). This CDR3 region has 17 residues. The CDR3 region has the DNA TGCGCCAGCAGTCGCGGAGAAAGATCGCGAAAGACCTATGGCTACACCGTC. Translated: CASSRGERSRKTYGYTV.

Many counts were recorded for this clonotype. The DNA of the CDR3 is TGCGCCAGCAGCTTGCATCTTCGGGCCCAGAACACCGGGGAGCTGTTTTTT. Translation: CASSLHLRAQNTGELFF. The chain joins TRBV5-1 to TRBJ2-2; D uncertain. The V and J ends lost 1 base and 1 base respectively, with 14 bases between them. CDR1 is SGHRS and CDR2 is YFSETQ in the germline V gene. The CDR3 totals 17 residues.

This clonotype was counted many times. The V gene is TRBV7-9, the J gene TRBJ2-1; 7 nucleotides line up with TRBD1. Germline-derived CDR1 and CDR2 are SEHNR and FQNEAQ (reference sequence). The CDR3 consists of 15 residues. The V segment lost 5 bases and the J segment 6 bases; nucleotides outside the gene matches: 10. CDR3 amino acids: CASSPTGRGLNEQFF. The CDR3 bases are TGTGCCAGCAGCCCTACGGGAAGGGGGCTCAATGAGCAGTTCTTC.

This clonotype was seen many times. The chain uses TRBV19 and TRBJ2-7; the D gene is possibly TRBD1 (6 bases). Per the germline V gene, CDR1 is LNHDA and CDR2 is SQIVND (reference sequence). Trimming removed 4 bases from V and 4 bases from J, with 11 bases in between. The CDR3 runs to 13 residues. The CDR3 here is CASSNRVEYEQYF. The CDR3 DNA follows: TGTGCCAGTAGTAACAGGGTAGAGTACGAGCAGTACTTC.

As concerns this clonotype: A much larger clonotype is one base distant, so this may be a read error. This chain links TRBV23-1 with TRBJ1-2; no definite D call. TRBV23-1 is marked as an open reading frame, function uncertain. Trimming took 5 bases from V and 4 from J, leaving 23 bases between them. The CDR3 spans 17 residues. The CDR3 loop reads CASSKRGLRRKTYGYTF. As DNA, the CDR3 is TGCGCCAGCAGTAAAAGAGGGCTACGCAGAAAGACCTATGGCTACACCTTC.

This clonotype was observed at least ten times. The chain is built from TRBV20-1 and TRBJ1-6; no firm D call. This CDR3 is built from 14 residues. Germline lookup yields CDR1 DFQATT and CDR2 SNEGSKA (reference sequence). The V and J ends lost 5 bases and 8 bases respectively, with 16 bases between them. For the CDR3, the DNA is TGCAGTGCTCCTTTAGGTAGTTCGGATTCACCCCTCCACTTT. Amino acid sequence: CSAPLGSSDSPLHF.

This clonotype was detected many times. In nucleotides, the CDR3 is TGTGCCAGCAGCACTTTTGGTCACGAGGGAAAGACCTATGGCTACACCTTC. It yields the protein CASSTFGHEGKTYGYTF. The gene calls are TRBV7-1 and TRBJ1-2; D is unresolved. TRBV7-1 qualifies as an ORF whose function is uncertain. The CDR3 runs to 17 residues. V shed 5 bases and J shed 4 bases, with 23 bases lying between them.

In this sample, this clonotype turned up many times. The chain joins TRBV5-1 to TRBJ2-7, with D possibly being TRBD2 (6 bases). The CDR3 spans 14 residues. V lost 0 bases and J 5 bases, leaving 12 bases between the germline ends. Germline values: CDR1 SGHRS, CDR2 YFSETQ. For the CDR3, the DNA is TGCGCCAGCAGCTTGGACGGGGGAGAGGACGAGCAGTACTTC. Its translation: CASSLDGGEDEQYF.

This clonotype has ten or more counts. This chain joins TRBV24-1 and TRBJ2-1; D uncertain. This CDR3 comprises 13 residues. V was cut by 3 bases and J by 3 bases, with 5 bases left in between. The germline gives CDR1 KGHDR, CDR2 SFDVKD. The CDR3 DNA reads as TGTGCCACCAGTGATGAGTTCTACAATGAGCAGTTCTTC. Translating it yields CATSDEFYNEQFF.

This clonotype was counted only a few times. Just one base apart from a much larger clone, this may be a read error. The gene calls are TRBV6-2 or TRBV6-3 and TRBJ2-1; TRBD1 aligns across 11 bases. Germline-derived CDR1 and CDR2 are MNHEY and SVGEGT. This CDR3 contains 17 residues. The CDR3 DNA follows: TGTGCCGGCAGTTTCGTGAAATGGACAGGGGGCAAGGGTGAGCAGTTCTTC. Its translation is CAGSFVKWTGGKGEQFF.